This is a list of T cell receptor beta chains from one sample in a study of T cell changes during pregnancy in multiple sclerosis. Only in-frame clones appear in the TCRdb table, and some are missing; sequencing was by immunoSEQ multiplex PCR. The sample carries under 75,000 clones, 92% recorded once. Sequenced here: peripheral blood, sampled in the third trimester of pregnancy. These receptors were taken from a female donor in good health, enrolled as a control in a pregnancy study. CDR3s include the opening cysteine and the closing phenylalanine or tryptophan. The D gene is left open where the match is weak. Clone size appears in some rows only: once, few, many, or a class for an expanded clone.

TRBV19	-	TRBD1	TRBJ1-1	CASSPQGGWTEAFF	TGTGCCAGTAGTCCCCAGGGGGGTTGGACTGAAGCTTTCTTT
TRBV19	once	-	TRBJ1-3	CASSPRGFSSGNTIYF	TGTGCCAGTAGTCCGCGGGGGTTCAGCTCTGGAAACACCATATATTTT
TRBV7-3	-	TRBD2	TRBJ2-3	CASSSSILAGGADTQYF	TGTGCCAGCAGTTCCTCTATACTAGCGGGAGGTGCAGATACGCAGTATTTT
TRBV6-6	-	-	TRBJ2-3	CASSYDSGSTDTQYF	TGTGCCAGCAGTTACGATAGCGGAAGCACAGATACGCAGTATTTT
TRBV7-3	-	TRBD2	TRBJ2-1	CASRSSGGDEQFF	TGTGCCAGCAGATCTAGCGGGGGGGATGAGCAGTTCTTC
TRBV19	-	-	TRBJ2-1	CASGDYRSYNEQFF	TGTGCCAGTGGCGACTACCGCTCCTACAATGAGCAGTTCTTC
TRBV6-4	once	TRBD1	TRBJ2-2	CASRRDRAYTGELFF	TGTGCCAGCAGGAGGGACAGGGCCTACACCGGGGAGCTGTTTTTT
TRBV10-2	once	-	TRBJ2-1	CASSGSGTNEQFF	TGCGCCAGCAGTGGTAGCGGCACCAATGAGCAGTTCTTC
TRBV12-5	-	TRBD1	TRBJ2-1	CASALSGGNEQFF	TGTGCTAGTGCCTTATCAGGGGGCAATGAGCAGTTCTTC
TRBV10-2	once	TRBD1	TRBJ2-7	CASKGQGAHEQYF	TGCGCCAGCAAGGGGCAGGGGGCTCACGAGCAGTACTTC